A selection of T cell receptor beta chains follows, all from one sample in a study of cytomegalovirus exposure and HLA in healthy donors. Sequenced by immunoSEQ multiplex PCR; TCRdb stores in-frame clones only, minus some. The sample records some 180,000 clones, around 80% being singletons. Sequencing was carried out using PBMCs. These receptor sequences come from a girl between 5 and 17 years old in good health and CMV-seropositive. Each CDR3 is given with its conserved first and last residue. Fields, in order: J gene, clone size, V gene, D gene, CDR3 protein, CDR3 DNA. A D gene is named only where the DNA matches it firmly. Size is omitted from some rows. Given values are once, few, many or a class for expanded clones.

>TRBJ1-2|-|TRBV5-4|-
CASSVILEANYGYTF
TGTGCCAGCAGCGTCATACTTGAAGCTAACTATGGCTACACCTTC
>TRBJ2-6|-|TRBV5-4|-
CASNIRDGIEFGANVLTF
TGTGCCAGCAATATCCGGGATGGAATAGAGTTTGGGGCCAACGTCCTGACTTTC
>TRBJ1-1|-|TRBV27|TRBD1
CASSLYTGTADMNTEAFF
TGTGCCAGCAGCTTATATACCGGGACAGCAGACATGAACACTGAAGCTTTCTTT
>TRBJ1-2|-|TRBV10-2|-
CASSRTKTTNYGYTF
TGCGCCAGCAGTCGCACGAAGACAACTAACTATGGCTACACCTTC
>TRBJ1-2|-|TRBV7-9|-
CASSPARGANYGYTF
TGTGCCAGCAGCCCGGCCAGAGGAGCTAACTATGGCTACACCTTC
>TRBJ2-5|-|TRBV27|-
CASSPRGSETQYF
TGTGCCAGCAGTCCGAGGGGGTCGGAGACCCAGTACTTC
>TRBJ1-1|-|TRBV27|TRBD1
CASSWTGVNTEAFF
TGTGCCAGCAGTTGGACAGGGGTGAACACTGAAGCTTTCTTT
>TRBJ2-2|-|TRBV9|TRBD1
CASSVGDSLLNTGELFF
TGTGCCAGCAGCGTAGGGGACAGTCTCCTGAACACCGGGGAGCTGTTTTTT
>TRBJ2-3|-|TRBV29-1|-
CSVNPGGASEDTDTQYF
TGCAGCGTTAACCCCGGGGGAGCCTCAGAAGACACAGATACGCAGTATTTT
>TRBJ2-7|-|TRBV25-1|-
CASSPLFSGEVYEQYF
TGTGCCAGCAGTCCATTATTTAGCGGAGAGGTTTACGAGCAGTACTTC
>TRBJ2-7|once|TRBV5-5|TRBD2
CASSLYQSGRGTYEQYF
TGTGCCAGCAGCTTGTACCAGAGCGGGAGGGGAACCTACGAGCAGTACTTC
>TRBJ2-6|-|TRBV18|TRBD1
CASSPLPPTGAGFISGANVLTF
TGTGCCAGCTCACCACTTCCCCCAACAGGGGCGGGCTTCATCTCTGGGGCCAACGTCCTGACTTTC
>TRBJ1-4|-|TRBV7-9|TRBD1
CASSLGTVVEKLFF
TGTGCCAGCAGCCTCGGGACAGTAGTTGAAAAACTGTTTTTT
>TRBJ1-1|-|TRBV18|-
CASSHDTREAFF
TGTGCCAGCTCCCATGATACACGCGAAGCTTTCTTT
>TRBJ2-2|-|TRBV5-1|TRBD1
CASSATGGEGELFF
TGCGCCAGCAGCGCAACAGGGGGCGAAGGGGAGCTGTTTTTT
>TRBJ1-2|-|TRBV5-1|TRBD1
CASSLGPGQDYGYTF
TGCGCCAGCAGCTTAGGACCGGGACAGGACTATGGCTACACCTTC
>TRBJ2-3|-|TRBV18|TRBD1
CASSPVTGVTDTQYF
TGTGCCAGCTCACCTGTGACAGGGGTCACAGATACGCAGTATTTT
>TRBJ2-5|once|TRBV9|-
CASSVEGGSGSQYF
TGTGCCAGCAGCGTAGAGGGTGGGAGTGGATCCCAGTACTTC
>TRBJ2-2|-|TRBV4-1|TRBD2
CASSLLSSGGSGELFF
TGCGCCAGCAGCCTCCTATCATCGGGGGGATCCGGGGAGCTGTTTTTT
>TRBJ1-2|few|TRBV4-1|TRBD1
CASSKPGQTYGYTF
TGCGCCAGCAGCAAACCGGGACAGACTTATGGCTACACCTTC
>TRBJ2-3|few|TRBV7-9|-
CATPGWDTQYF
TGTGCCACCCCAGGCTGGGATACGCAGTATTTT
>TRBJ2-7|-|TRBV29-1|-
CSVVSGLSYEQYF
TGCAGCGTTGTTTCCGGACTCTCCTACGAGCAGTACTTC
>TRBJ2-7|-|TRBV27|-
CASRGGYEQYF
TGTGCCAGCAGGGGGGGTTACGAGCAGTACTTC
>TRBJ2-3|-|TRBV11-2|-
CASSLAWADTQYF
TGTGCCAGCAGCTTAGCCTGGGCGGATACGCAGTATTTT
>TRBJ1-2|-|TRBV5-1|-
CASSITGTFYGYTF
TGCGCCAGCAGCATTACAGGAACCTTCTATGGCTACACCTTC
>TRBJ2-7|-|TRBV19|-
CASSIGGQPFAYEQYF
TGTGCCAGTAGTATAGGAGGACAGCCTTTCGCCTACGAGCAGTACTTC
>TRBJ1-2|-|TRBV7-9|-
CASSLGGTRGYTF
TGTGCCAGCAGCCTCGGGGGAACTCGCGGCTACACCTTC
>TRBJ2-2|-|TRBV25-1|TRBD1
CASSEYRGLDTGELFF
TGTGCCAGCAGTGAATACAGGGGGCTCGACACCGGGGAGCTGTTTTTT
>TRBJ2-7|-|TRBV29-1|TRBD2
CSVRLSSGWTSGRTEQYF
TGCAGCGTTCGCTTGAGCTCTGGATGGACTAGCGGGAGAACCGAACAGTACTTC
>TRBJ2-3|-|TRBV7-9|-
CASSFFKGGTDTQYF
TGTGCCAGCAGCTTTTTTAAGGGAGGCACAGATACGCAGTATTTT
>TRBJ2-2|-|TRBV9|-
CASSVVAASNTGELFF
TGTGCCAGCAGCGTAGTGGCGGCCTCAAACACCGGGGAGCTGTTTTTT
>TRBJ2-1|-|TRBV2|-
CASTGDNYNEQFF
TGTGCCAGCACCGGGGACAATTACAATGAGCAGTTCTTC
>TRBJ2-4|-|TRBV4-2|-
CASSQDEQNLAKNIQYF
TGTGCCAGCAGCCAAGATGAACAAAACCTAGCCAAAAACATTCAGTACTTC
>TRBJ2-7|-|TRBV7-9|-
CASSLEGSAAGQYF
TGTGCCAGCAGCTTAGAGGGTAGCGCGGCGGGGCAGTACTTC
>TRBJ2-1|once|TRBV4-1|-
CASSLTPKGGYNEQFF
TGCGCCAGCAGCCTGACACCCAAAGGGGGCTACAATGAGCAGTTCTTC
>TRBJ2-5|-|TRBV6-1|TRBD2
CATWASGKGETQYF
TGTGCCACCTGGGCTAGCGGGAAAGGAGAGACCCAGTACTTC
>TRBJ2-1|once|TRBV5-4|-
CASSPGVEGEQFF
TGTGCCAGCAGCCCCGGGGTCGAAGGTGAGCAGTTCTTC
>TRBJ1-2|-|TRBV29-1|TRBD1
CSVTSLQGVGGGYTF
TGCAGCGTGACCTCGCTTCAGGGGGTGGGTGGTGGCTACACCTTC
>TRBJ1-1|-|TRBV2|-
CASSGTANTEAFF
TGTGCCAGCAGTGGGACAGCCAACACTGAAGCTTTCTTT
>TRBJ2-3|few|TRBV6-1|-
CASVNSGNTDTQYF
TGTGCCAGCGTTAATAGCGGCAACACAGATACGCAGTATTTT
>TRBJ2-1|-|TRBV5-4|-
CASSLSGVIVLTHNEQFF
TGTGCCAGCAGCTTGTCGGGAGTTATTGTACTAACTCACAATGAGCAGTTCTTC
>TRBJ1-6|-|TRBV10-3|TRBD1
CAISEGDRGPRPLHF
TGTGCCATCAGTGAGGGGGACAGGGGGCCTAGACCCCTCCACTTT
>TRBJ2-4|-|TRBV30|-
CAWSAGARGENIQYF
TGTGCCTGGAGTGCAGGTGCCAGGGGGGAAAACATTCAGTACTTC
>TRBJ2-7|-|TRBV5-8|-
CASSLRLGGAGEQYF
TGTGCCAGCAGCTTACGGTTGGGGGGAGCAGGCGAGCAGTACTTC
>TRBJ2-7|once|TRBV7-3|-
CASSPTGSSYEQYF
TGTGCCAGCAGCCCGACAGGTTCTTCCTACGAGCAGTACTTC